A single sample is the source of the 27 T cell receptor beta chains below, sequenced in a study of cytomegalovirus exposure and HLA in healthy donors. Vbeta (60) and Jbeta (13) primers were used in the PCR. Profiled with immunoSEQ multiplex PCR; TCRdb holds only in-frame clones, not every one. The sample yields approximately 150,000 clones, 65% to 85% seen once. Sequences were obtained from PBMCs. The source of these receptors is a man aged 50 to 60 in good health and CMV-seropositive.

The chain has TRBV18 and TRBJ2-7; 7 nucleotides match TRBD1. The CDR3 is made up of 15 amino acids. With 4 bases clipped from V and 0 bases from J, the junction kept 6 bases outside the gene matches. Looked up from germline, CDR1 is KGHSH and CDR2 is LQKENI. CDR3 residues: CASSRDRAHSYEQYF. The CDR3 DNA follows: TGTGCCAGCTCACGCGACAGGGCCCACTCCTACGAGCAGTACTTC.

The chain joins TRBV19 to TRBJ1-2; 11 nucleotides agree with TRBD1. The CDR3 loop spans 15 amino acids. J gave up 3 bases and V 5 bases, and 5 bases lay outside the gene matches. Germline loops: CDR1 LNHDA, CDR2 SQIVND (reference sequence). CDR3 amino acids: CASSPPGQGDYGYTF. The CDR3 DNA follows: TGTGCCAGTAGTCCGCCGGGACAGGGGGACTATGGCTACACCTTC.

In this sample, this clone turned up a few times. The rearrangement uses TRBV6-5 and TRBJ2-3; 11 bases fit TRBD2. V was pared by 8 bases and J by 0 bases, with 1 base of the junction left unmatched. Germline values: CDR1 MNHEY, CDR2 SVGAGI. CDR3 size: 14 residues. CDR3 residues: CASLAGGSTDTQYF. CDR3 nucleotide sequence: TGTGCCAGCTTAGCGGGAGGGAGCACAGATACGCAGTATTTT.

This clone has just one count. The chain links TRBV7-2 to TRBJ1-1; D is perhaps TRBD1 (6 bases). The length of the CDR3 is 14 residues. Trimming stripped 1 base from V and 2 bases from J, with 8 bases between. Germline lookup yields CDR1 SGHTA and CDR2 FQGNSA. The CDR3 here is CASSLGTANTEAFF. DNA for the CDR3: TGTGCCAGCAGCTTAGGGACAGCCAACACTGAAGCTTTCTTT. The full variable domain, with the rest looked up from reference TRBV7-2 and TRBJ1-1, is GAGVSQSPSNKVTEKGKDVELRCDPISGHTALYWYRQSLGQGLEFLIYFQGNSAPDKSGLPSDRFSAERTGGSVSTLTIQRTQQEDSAVYLCASSLGTANTEAFFGQGTRLTVV.

The V gene is TRBV5-1, the J gene TRBJ2-1, with 8 bases identical to TRBD2. Germline loops: CDR1 SGHRS, CDR2 YFSETQ. V trimming: 1 base; J trimming: 2 bases; junction bases outside the gene matches: 2. The CDR3 spans 15 residues. This chain's CDR3 is CASSLTGGPYNEQFF. Here the CDR3 DNA reads TGCGCCAGCAGCTTGACGGGAGGGCCCTACAATGAGCAGTTCTTC.

The gene calls are TRBV18 and TRBJ2-3; the match to TRBD1 covers 8 bases. Trimming cost V 4 bases and J 4 bases; bases outside gene matches: 4. This CDR3 has 14 residues. In germline, CDR1 is KGHSH, CDR2 LQKENI. The CDR3 protein is CASSRTTGADTQYF. CDR3 nucleotide sequence: TGTGCCAGCTCACGAACGACAGGGGCAGATACGCAGTATTTT.

The V and J genes are TRBV4-3 and TRBJ2-7; D ambiguous. V dropped 0 bases and J dropped 7 bases, with 13 bases sitting between them. CDR3 length: 14 residues. Germline values: CDR1 LGHNA, CDR2 YSLEER. CDR3 coding DNA: TGCGCCAGCAGCCAAGATTTCCTTCTACGGGAGCAGTACTTC. It yields the protein CASSQDFLLREQYF.

For the CDR3, the DNA is TGTGCCAGCGGGGGGTCAGGCCGCACGCCTCAAGAGACCCAGTACTTC. Residues: CASGGSGRTPQETQYF. J is TRBJ2-5 and V is TRBV28; TRBD2 is a possible D gene (6 bases). This CDR3 comprises 16 residues. Germline CDR1 MDHEN, CDR2 SYDVKM. Trimming shortened V by 8 bases and J by 2 bases, and 21 bases separated the two germline ends.

The CDR3 protein is CASSLAGSGAIETQYF. Written as DNA, the CDR3 is TGTGCCAGCAGCTTGGCCGGTAGCGGGGCTATAGAGACCCAGTACTTC. The rearrangement uses TRBV5-4 and TRBJ2-5, with 8 bases lining up with TRBD2. The germline V gene has CDR1 SGHNT and CDR2 YYREEE (reference sequence). CDR3 size: 16 residues. Losses at the gene ends were 0 bases for V and 4 bases for J; bases not matched to a gene: 8.

CDR3 DNA sequence: TGTGCCAGTAGTTGGCGGGGGGCGAGTGAGCAGTTCTTC. Protein: CASSWRGASEQFF. The rearrangement uses TRBV19 and TRBJ2-1; 8 bases are a match to TRBD2. V gave up 5 bases and J gave up 9 bases; unmatched junction bases: 6. The CDR3 is 13 amino acids. The germline CDR1 and CDR2 sequences are LNHDA and SQIVND (reference sequence).

The rearrangement joins TRBV29-1 to TRBJ2-4; 8 nucleotides agree with TRBD1. J was trimmed by 7 bases and V by 7 bases; bases with no gene match: 6. The germline V gene has CDR1 SQVTM and CDR2 ANQGSEA. This CDR3 spans 12 amino acids. CDR3 in amino acids: CSALDRANIQYF. The CDR3 bases are TGCAGCGCCTTGGACAGGGCGAACATTCAGTACTTC.

This sequence joins TRBV11-2 and TRBJ1-2; 9 positions match TRBD1. This CDR3 comprises 14 residues. Losses at the gene ends were 3 bases for V and 7 bases for J; bases not matched to a gene: 6. Germline loops: CDR1 SGHAT, CDR2 FQNNGV. This CDR3 is CASSFTGGGFGYTF. The CDR3 DNA reads TGTGCCAGCAGCTTTACAGGGGGCGGTTTTGGCTACACCTTC.

This chain links TRBV11-2 with TRBJ2-5; TRBD1 is a possible D gene (5 bases). This CDR3 region has 15 residues. The V gene's germline CDR1 is SGHAT and CDR2 FQNNGV. Between the trimmed V and J ends, which lost 4 bases and 2 bases, there was a span of 14 bases. CDR3 nucleotide sequence: TGTGCCAGCAGCTCGGAACAGGCCTATCAAGAGACCCAGTACTTC. Amino acid sequence: CASSSEQAYQETQYF.

The V and J genes are TRBV9 and TRBJ2-3; 8 bases align to TRBD2. V lost 3 bases, J lost 4 bases, and 13 bases stayed unmatched. The V gene's germline CDR1 is SGDLS and CDR2 YYNGEE. This CDR3 spans 17 amino acids. CDR3 protein: CASSASLAGGGADTQYF. The CDR3 region has the DNA TGTGCCAGCAGCGCCTCACTGGCGGGGGGTGGGGCAGATACGCAGTATTTT. Using reference TRBV9 and TRBJ2-3 for the parts outside the CDR3, the full variable domain is DSGVTQTPKHLITATGQRVTLRCSPRSGDLSVYWYQQSLDQGLQFLIQYYNGEERAKGNILERFSAQQFPDLHSELNLSSLELGDSALYFCASSASLAGGGADTQYFGPGTRLTVL.

J is TRBJ2-1 and V is TRBV7-6; tentative D call: TRBD1 (6 bases). Germline V gene lookup returns CDR1 SGHVS and CDR2 FNYEAQ. The CDR3 loop spans 13 amino acids. The V gene lost 0 bases and the J gene lost 13 bases, with 13 bases spanning the gap. As DNA, the CDR3 is TGTGCCAGCAGCTTAGCCTACAGGGACACCCAGTTCTTC. It encodes CASSLAYRDTQFF.

The rearrangement uses TRBV2 and TRBJ1-1; no reliable D call. V lost 10 bases and J 0 bases, leaving 12 bases between the germline ends. The germline V gene encodes CDR1 SNHLY and CDR2 FYNNEI. The CDR3 consists of 13 residues. CDR3 nucleotides: TGTGCCACCGAAGGACTTCTGAACACTGAAGCTTTCTTT. It specifies CATEGLLNTEAFF.

This chain uses TRBV9 with TRBJ2-3; 11 nucleotides match TRBD2. The CDR3 loop spans 14 amino acids. The V segment lost 6 bases and the J segment 4 bases; nucleotides outside the gene matches: 4. Germline assignment: CDR1 SGDLS and CDR2 YYNGEE. CDR3 residues: CASNRLAGPDTQYF. CDR3 DNA: TGTGCCAGCAACCGACTAGCGGGACCAGATACGCAGTATTTT.

The chain links TRBV29-1 to TRBJ2-7, with 9 positions matching TRBD2. The CDR3 spans 15 residues. Unmatched junction bases numbered 7, after V lost 1 base and J lost 3 bases. Germline CDR1 is SQVTM and CDR2 is ANQGSEA. CDR3 sequence: CSVEGGGGANYEQYF. CDR3 sequence (DNA): TGCAGCGTTGAAGGCGGGGGGGGCGCGAACTACGAGCAGTACTTC.

The chain carries TRBV12-2 and TRBJ1-1; the table's D gene call, TRBD1, was not cross checked with the DNA. TRBV12-2 is an annotated pseudogene. The CDR3 spans 15 residues. The CDR3 loop reads CASRPGTGGVPEAFF. CDR3 DNA: TGTGCAAGTCGCCCGGGGACAGGGGGGGTTCCAGAAGCTTTCTTT.

The chain is built from TRBV28 and TRBJ1-5; D uncertain. This CDR3 comprises 15 residues. Trimming cost V 6 bases and J 9 bases, with 21 bases left between them. Germline V gives CDR1 MDHEN, CDR2 SYDVKM. The CDR3 reads CASSQLRRVVGPQHF. The CDR3 nucleotides read TGTGCCAGCAGCCAACTCAGGCGGGTTGTAGGGCCCCAGCATTTT.

The chain employs TRBV29-1 and TRBJ2-5, with D maybe TRBD1 (6 bases). CDR1 is SQVTM, CDR2 ANQGSEA, per germline. The ends were cut back, 2 bases at V and 4 bases at J, with 11 bases in the middle. The CDR3 consists of 13 residues. CDR3 in DNA: TGCAGCGTTGAAAGGGGGAGAGGAGAGACCCAGTACTTC. Residues: CSVERGRGETQYF.

This chain links TRBV6-1 with TRBJ1-5; 7 positions agree with TRBD1. This CDR3 region has 15 residues. Germline lookup yields CDR1 MNHNS and CDR2 SASEGT. V was pared by 5 bases and J by 3 bases, with 7 bases of the junction left unmatched. Here the CDR3 reads CASSPQGDNNQPQHF. The CDR3 nucleotides are TGTGCCAGCAGTCCCCAGGGGGACAACAATCAGCCCCAGCATTTT.

The chain is built from TRBV27 and TRBJ2-7, with D unclear. Per the germline V gene, CDR1 is MNHEY and CDR2 is SMNVEV (reference sequence). The V and J ends lost 6 bases and 2 bases respectively, with 5 bases between them. The CDR3 loop spans 11 amino acids. CDR3 bases: TGTGCCAGCAGGGGCCCCTACGAGCAGTACTTC. This codes for CASRGPYEQYF.

A single count supports this clone. The chain joins TRBV28 to TRBJ2-1; TRBD1 matches at 7 bases. This CDR3 is built from 15 residues. With V trimmed by 6 bases and J by 7 bases, 12 bases remained unmatched. The germline gives CDR1 MDHEN, CDR2 SYDVKM. The DNA of the CDR3 is TGTGCCAGCAGCAGGGGACCTAACAGGGGTAATGAGCAGTTCTTC. Translating it yields CASSRGPNRGNEQFF.

This clone has a single count. The CDR3 loop is CASSEPGQSNEQYF. The CDR3 bases are TGTGCCAGCAGTGAACCGGGACAGTCAAACGAGCAGTACTTC. The V gene is TRBV6-5, the J gene TRBJ2-7, with 7 nucleotides matching TRBD1. The J segment lost 5 bases and the V segment lost 5 bases, leaving 9 bases of the junction unmatched. Germline V CDR1 and CDR2: MNHEY, SVGAGI. This CDR3 region has 14 residues.

The chain carries TRBV5-4 and TRBJ2-7, with D perhaps TRBD1 (5 bases). Per the germline V gene, CDR1 is SGHNT and CDR2 is YYREEE (reference sequence). CDR3 size: 15 residues. V shed 5 bases and J shed 2 bases, with 17 bases lying between them. As DNA, the CDR3 is TGTGCCAGCAGTTACGACAGAGGACCTGCCTACGAGCAGTACTTC. As protein: CASSYDRGPAYEQYF. Variable domain in full (rest from reference TRBV5-4 and TRBJ2-7): ETGVTQSPTHLIKTRGQQVTLRCSSQSGHNTVSWYQQALGQGPQFIFQYYREEENGRGNFPPRFSGLQFPNYSSELNVNALELDDSALYLCASSYDRGPAYEQYFGPGTRLTVT.

V gene TRBV4-1 combines with J gene TRBJ1-5; maybe TRBD1 (6 bases). V was clipped by 1 base and J by 6 bases, with 13 bases between them. CDR1 and CDR2 from the germline V gene are MGHRA and YSYEKL. The CDR3 has 15 residues. The CDR3 sequence is CASSQVTGGGQPQHF. The CDR3 nucleotides are TGCGCCAGCAGCCAAGTGACAGGCGGTGGTCAGCCCCAGCATTTT.